The 2 T cell receptor beta chains below come from one sample, sequenced in a study of T cell responses to AZD1222 COVID-19 vaccine. This table comes from immunoSEQ multiplex PCR, and its TCRdb copy is limited to in-frame clones, with some not included. This sample has some 150,000 clones; around nine tenths occur once, and the top ten carry about 1.6%. The material was peripheral blood, obtained 28 days after the second AZD1222 dose. The receptors here all came from an adult who received the AZD1222 COVID-19 vaccine.

The rearrangement joins TRBV7-7 to TRBJ2-2; unclear D gene. This CDR3 comprises 19 residues. CDR1 and CDR2 (germline): SSHAT, FNYEAQ (reference sequence). Trimming removed 1 base from V and 6 bases from J, with 24 bases in between. CDR3: CASSLETGRRTQDAGELFF. CDR3 in DNA: TGTGCCAGCAGCTTAGAGACCGGTCGACGAACTCAGGATGCCGGGGAGCTGTTTTTT.

The genes are TRBV5-1 and TRBJ2-2, with D uncertain. Germline lookup yields CDR1 SGHRS and CDR2 YFSETQ. The CDR3 covers 15 residues. With 0 bases removed from V and 0 bases from J, the gap between germline ends came to 6 bases. CDR3 DNA sequence: TGCGCCAGCAGCTTGGGCAGAACGAACACCGGGGAGCTGTTTTTT. It codes for CASSLGRTNTGELFF.